The sample holds many counts of the clone carrying this T cell receptor (beta chain). As yet, its antigen is unknown. Preparation of the TCRbeta library was carried out with unique molecular identifiers. TCRdb passed the PCR reads through MiXCR, listing each CDR3 protein once. The table includes around 250,000 distinct CDR3 sequences, roughly 24% detected once. The data were obtained in a study of T-cell reconstitution after alpha-beta-depleted transplantation in children. Study-level points and caveats: TCRbeta diversity was high at day 60 in some patients (a result of surviving recipient T cells and thymic progenitors). It was newly produced T cells that mostly accounted for T-cell counts and diversity one year after transplant. Alpha-beta T cells present about two months after transplant were reported to originate from several hundred expanded graft clones.

CDR1 SQVTM and CDR2 ANQGSEA come from the germline V gene. The CDR3 has 13 amino acids. V was shortened by 8 bases and J by 4 bases, with 15 bases between the two germline ends. This material consisted of PBMCs, taken before TCRalphabeta/CD19-depleted stem cell transplant. The rearrangement links TRBV29-1 to TRBJ2-1; D remains ambiguous. The clonotype was recovered from a girl aged 2 to 10 with Fanconi anemia, due to receive a stem cell transplant. CDR3 residues: CSFEKDGYNEQFF. CDR3 sequence (DNA): TGCAGCTTCGAAAAGGACGGGTACAATGAGCAGTTCTTC.